A single sample is the source of the 6 T cell receptor beta chains below, sequenced in a study of human T cells and chemical hapten exposure. TCRdb fed the RACE reads into MiXCR, producing one record per CDR3 protein. The sample lists 100,000 or so distinct CDR3 sequences; approximately 10% were seen once. As for time point: patch test 1, 2 weeks after DPC sensitization. The treatment was: therapeutic diphenylcyclopropenone sensitization with weekly scalp DPC. Sample: whole blood, taken in connection with sensitization to the hapten diphenylcyclopropenone (DPC). Every receptor here comes from a woman between 40 and 55 years old with alopecia areata. Some clones in this sample may be carry-over from other donors' samples.

The rearrangement links TRBV7-2 to TRBJ1-1; TRBD1 is a possible D gene (6 bases). Trimming took off 0 bases at V and 7 bases at J, with 15 bases between the two ends. This CDR3 region has 15 residues. Germline lookup yields CDR1 SGHTA and CDR2 FQGNSA. CDR3 region: CASSLALGGQNEAFF. CDR3 in DNA: TGTGCCAGCAGCTTAGCGCTGGGGGGACAAAATGAAGCTTTCTTT.

The chain links TRBV12-3 or TRBV12-4 to TRBJ1-1; D gene uncertain. The CDR3 spans 13 residues. V shed 2 bases and J shed 6 bases, with 10 bases lying between them. CDR3 residues: CASSLNSGAEAFF. The CDR3 DNA reads as TGTGCCAGCAGTTTAAATAGCGGGGCTGAAGCTTTCTTT.

This clonotype was observed at least ten times. The rearrangement links TRBV6-1 to TRBJ2-6, with D possibly being TRBD1 or TRBD2 (5 bases each). The CDR3 contains 15 residues. V dropped 3 bases and J dropped 0 bases, with 6 bases sitting between them. Looked up from germline, CDR1 is MNHNS and CDR2 is SASEGT. As DNA, the CDR3 is TGTGCCAGCAGTGAGGGGGACTCTGGGGCCAACGTCCTGACTTTC. Translating it yields CASSEGDSGANVLTF.

There are many counts of this clonotype. The V call is TRBV5-1, the J call TRBJ2-6; D unclear. CDR3 length equals 14 residues. Germline V gene sequence: CDR1 SGHRS, CDR2 YFSETQ. Trimming shortened V by 1 base and J by 0 bases, and 2 bases separated the two germline ends. The CDR3 protein is CASSLYSGANVLTF. The CDR3 DNA follows: TGCGCCAGCAGCTTGTACTCTGGGGCCAACGTCCTGACTTTC.

The chain joins TRBV7-8 to TRBJ2-4, with D possibly being TRBD1 (6 bases). This CDR3 region has 15 residues. Trimming cost V 7 bases and J 6 bases, with 19 bases left between them. The germline CDR1 and CDR2 sequences are SGHVS and FQNEAQ. For the CDR3, the DNA is TGTGCCAGCACCAGGTCAGGGGCCGGATCAAACATTCAGTACTTC. This translates into CASTRSGAGSNIQYF.

The chain employs TRBV11-2 and TRBJ2-1, with D maybe TRBD2 (7 bases). Germline CDR1 and CDR2: SGHAT and FQNNGV. The CDR3 length is 14 residues. Trimming cost V 8 bases and J 3 bases, with 14 bases left between them. CDR3 in amino acids: CASGRAGDYNEQFF. In DNA form, the CDR3 reads TGTGCCAGCGGGAGGGCAGGGGACTACAATGAGCAGTTCTTC. The entire variable domain, with the rest obtained from reference TRBV11-2 and TRBJ2-1, is as follows: EAGVAQSPRYKIIEKRQSVAFWCNPISGHATLYWYQQILGQGPKLLIQFQNNGVVDDSQLPKDRFSAERLKGVDSTLKIQPAKLEDSAVYLCASGRAGDYNEQFFGPGTRLTVL.